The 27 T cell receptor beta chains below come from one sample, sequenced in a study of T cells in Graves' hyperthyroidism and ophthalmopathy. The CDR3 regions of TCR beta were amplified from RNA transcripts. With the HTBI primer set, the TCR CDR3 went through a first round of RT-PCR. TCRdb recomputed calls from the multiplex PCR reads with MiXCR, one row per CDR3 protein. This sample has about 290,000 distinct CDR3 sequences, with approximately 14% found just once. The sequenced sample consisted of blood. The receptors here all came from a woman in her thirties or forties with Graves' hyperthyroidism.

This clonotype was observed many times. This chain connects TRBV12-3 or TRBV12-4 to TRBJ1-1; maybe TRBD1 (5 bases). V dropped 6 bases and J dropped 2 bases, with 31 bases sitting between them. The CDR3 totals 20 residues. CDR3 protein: CASRRMTRGFMGPINTEAFF. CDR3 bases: TGTGCCAGCAGGCGCATGACTCGGGGGTTCATGGGCCCGATTAACACTGAAGCTTTCTTT.

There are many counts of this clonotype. Here the CDR3 DNA reads TGCAGTGCTAGCGGGGTCGGAAACACCATATATTTT. Translation gives CSASGVGNTIYF. V is TRBV20-1 and J is TRBJ1-3; D remains ambiguous. This CDR3 has 12 amino acids. V lost 3 bases to trimming and J lost 4 bases, with 7 bases between them. Germline V CDR1 and CDR2: DFQATT, SNEGSKA (reference sequence).

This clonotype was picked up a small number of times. CDR3 residues: CSARVPDRGGDEQYF. Written as DNA, the CDR3 is TGCAGTGCTAGAGTCCCGGACAGGGGAGGCGACGAGCAGTACTTC. The J gene is TRBJ2-7, the V gene TRBV20-1; 9 bases are shared with TRBD1. This CDR3 comprises 15 residues. Trimming took 1 base from V and 5 from J; bases not matched to a gene: 9. The germline V gene encodes CDR1 DFQATT and CDR2 SNEGSKA (reference sequence).

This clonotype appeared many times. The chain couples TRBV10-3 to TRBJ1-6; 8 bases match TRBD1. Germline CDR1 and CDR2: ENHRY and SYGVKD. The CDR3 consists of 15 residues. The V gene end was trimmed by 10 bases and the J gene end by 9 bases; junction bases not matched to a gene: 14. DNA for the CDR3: TGTGCCACCGCCCTAAGGACAGGGTCAAGTTCACCCCTCCACTTT. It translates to CATALRTGSSSPLHF.

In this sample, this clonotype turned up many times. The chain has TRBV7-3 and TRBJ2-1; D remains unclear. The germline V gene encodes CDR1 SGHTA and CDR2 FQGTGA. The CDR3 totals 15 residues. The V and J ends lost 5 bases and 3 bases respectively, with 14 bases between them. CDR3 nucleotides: TGTGCCAGCAGCCTCCAGCCGAACGTCTACAATGAGCAGTTCTTC. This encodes CASSLQPNVYNEQFF.

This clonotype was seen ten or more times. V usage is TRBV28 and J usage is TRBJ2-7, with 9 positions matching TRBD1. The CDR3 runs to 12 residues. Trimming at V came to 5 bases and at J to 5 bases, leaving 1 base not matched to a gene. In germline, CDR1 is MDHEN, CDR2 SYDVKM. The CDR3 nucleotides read TGTGCCAGCAGTCGGACAGGGGACGAGCAGTACTTC. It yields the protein CASSRTGDEQYF.

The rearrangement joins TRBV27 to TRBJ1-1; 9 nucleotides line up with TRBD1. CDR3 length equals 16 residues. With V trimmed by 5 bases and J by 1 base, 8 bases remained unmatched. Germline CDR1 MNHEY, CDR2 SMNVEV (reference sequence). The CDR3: CASSIHTGGQNTEAFF. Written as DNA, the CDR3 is TGTGCCAGCAGTATACATACAGGGGGCCAGAACACTGAAGCTTTCTTT.

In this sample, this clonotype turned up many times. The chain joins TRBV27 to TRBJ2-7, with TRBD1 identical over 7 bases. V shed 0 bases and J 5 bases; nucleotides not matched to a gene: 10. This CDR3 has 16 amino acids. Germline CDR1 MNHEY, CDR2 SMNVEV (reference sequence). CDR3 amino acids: CASSLSIPRQGHEQYF. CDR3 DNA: TGTGCCAGCAGTTTATCGATTCCAAGACAGGGTCACGAGCAGTACTTC.

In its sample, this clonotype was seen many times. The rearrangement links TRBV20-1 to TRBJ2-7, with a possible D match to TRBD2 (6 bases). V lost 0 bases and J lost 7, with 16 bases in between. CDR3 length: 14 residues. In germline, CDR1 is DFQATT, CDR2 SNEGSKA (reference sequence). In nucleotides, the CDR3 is TGCAGTGCTAGAGATCCCCAACTAGCCGGAGAGCAGTACTTC. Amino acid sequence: CSARDPQLAGEQYF.

The CDR3 DNA is TGCGCCAGCAGCGTACAGGTGCCCCAATTCTCCTACAATGAGCAGTTCTTC. This sequence encodes CASSVQVPQFSYNEQFF. The chain has TRBV4-1 and TRBJ2-1; D possibly corresponds to TRBD1 (5 bases). The ends were cut back, 5 bases at V and 0 bases at J, with 17 bases in the middle. Looked up from germline, CDR1 is MGHRA and CDR2 is YSYEKL. The CDR3 is 17 amino acids.

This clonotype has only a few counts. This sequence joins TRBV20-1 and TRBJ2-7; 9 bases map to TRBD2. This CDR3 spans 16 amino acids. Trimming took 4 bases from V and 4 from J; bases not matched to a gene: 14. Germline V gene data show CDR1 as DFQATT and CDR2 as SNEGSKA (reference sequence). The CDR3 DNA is TGCAGTGCTACCCCCATGCGGGCTAGCGGGACTTACGAGCAGTACTTC. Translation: CSATPMRASGTYEQYF.

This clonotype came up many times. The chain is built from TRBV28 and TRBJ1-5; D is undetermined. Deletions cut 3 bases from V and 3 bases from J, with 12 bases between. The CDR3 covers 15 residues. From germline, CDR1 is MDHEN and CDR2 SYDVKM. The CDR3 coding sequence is TGTGCCAGCAGTTTTCGATCGAGCGACAATCAGCCCCAGCATTTT. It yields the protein CASSFRSSDNQPQHF.

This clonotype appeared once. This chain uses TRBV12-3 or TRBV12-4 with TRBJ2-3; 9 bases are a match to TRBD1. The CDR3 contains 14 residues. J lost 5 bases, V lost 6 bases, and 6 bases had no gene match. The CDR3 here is CASSQGQGIDTQYF. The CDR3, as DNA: TGTGCCAGCAGCCAAGGACAGGGGATAGATACGCAGTATTTT.

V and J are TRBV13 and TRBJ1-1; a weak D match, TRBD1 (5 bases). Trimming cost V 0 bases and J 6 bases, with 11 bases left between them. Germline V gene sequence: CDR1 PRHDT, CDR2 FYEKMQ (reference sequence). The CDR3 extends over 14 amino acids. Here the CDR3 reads CASSLGRDPSEAFF. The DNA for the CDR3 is TGTGCCAGCAGCTTAGGCAGGGATCCTTCTGAAGCTTTCTTT. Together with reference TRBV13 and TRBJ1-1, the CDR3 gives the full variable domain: AAGVIQSPRHLIKEKRETATLKCYPIPRHDTVYWYQQGPGQDPQFLISFYEKMQSDKGSIPDRFSAQQFSDYHSELNMSSLELGDSALYFCASSLGRDPSEAFFGQGTRLTVV.

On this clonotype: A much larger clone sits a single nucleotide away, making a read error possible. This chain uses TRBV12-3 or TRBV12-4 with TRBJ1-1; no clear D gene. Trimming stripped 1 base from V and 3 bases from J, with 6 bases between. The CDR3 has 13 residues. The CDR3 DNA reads TGTGCCAGCAGTTTAGGGTACTACACTGAAGCTTTCTTT. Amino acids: CASSLGYYTEAFF.

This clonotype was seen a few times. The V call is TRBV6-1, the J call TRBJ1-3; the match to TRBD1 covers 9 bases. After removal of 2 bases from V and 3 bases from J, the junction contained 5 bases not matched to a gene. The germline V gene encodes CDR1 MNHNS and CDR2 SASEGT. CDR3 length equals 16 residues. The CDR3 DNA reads TGTGCCAGCAGTGAACCCGCGACAGGGGGTGGAAACACCATATATTTT. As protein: CASSEPATGGGNTIYF.

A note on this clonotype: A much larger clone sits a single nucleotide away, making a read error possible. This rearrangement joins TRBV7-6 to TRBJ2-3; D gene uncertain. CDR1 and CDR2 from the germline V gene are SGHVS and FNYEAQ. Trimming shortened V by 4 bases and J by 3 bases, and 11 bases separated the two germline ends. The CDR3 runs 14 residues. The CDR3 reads CASSSYGETDTQYF. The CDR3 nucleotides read TGTGCCAGCAGCTCCTACGGTGAGACAGATACGCAGTATTTT.

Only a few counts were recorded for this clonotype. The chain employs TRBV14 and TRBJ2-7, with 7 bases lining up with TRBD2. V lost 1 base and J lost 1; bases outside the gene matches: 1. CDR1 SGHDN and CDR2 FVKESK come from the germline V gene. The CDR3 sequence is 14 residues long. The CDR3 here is CASSQGDYSYEQYF. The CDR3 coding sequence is TGTGCCAGCAGCCAAGGGGACTATTCCTACGAGCAGTACTTC.

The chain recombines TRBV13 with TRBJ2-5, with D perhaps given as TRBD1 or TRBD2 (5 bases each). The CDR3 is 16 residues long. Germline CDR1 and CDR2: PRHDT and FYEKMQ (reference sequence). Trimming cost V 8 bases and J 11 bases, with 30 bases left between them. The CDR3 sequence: CASPTSPLGDQELQYF. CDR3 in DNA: TGTGCCAGCCCCACGAGCCCCCTAGGGGACCAAGAGTTACAGTACTTC.

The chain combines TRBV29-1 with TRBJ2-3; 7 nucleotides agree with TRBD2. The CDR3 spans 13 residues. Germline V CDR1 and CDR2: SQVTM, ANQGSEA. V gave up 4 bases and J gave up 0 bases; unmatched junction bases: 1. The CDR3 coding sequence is TGCAGCGTTGGGCGGGAGAGCACAGATACGCAGTATTTT. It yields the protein CSVGRESTDTQYF.

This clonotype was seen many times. CDR3 in amino acids: CAWTARTEAFF. DNA of the CDR3: TGTGCCTGGACGGCGAGGACTGAAGCTTTCTTT. The chain links TRBV30 to TRBJ1-1; D not resolved. Germline V gene data show CDR1 as GTSNPN and CDR2 as SVGIG (reference sequence). Trimming cost V 4 bases and J 5 bases, with 8 bases left between them. This CDR3 is built from 11 residues. The full variable domain, with the rest looked up from reference TRBV30 and TRBJ1-1, is SQTIHQWPATLVQPVGSPLSLECTVEGTSNPNLYWYRQAAGRGLQLLFYSVGIGQISSEVPQNLSASRPQDRQFILSSKKLLLSDSGFYLCAWTARTEAFFGQGTRLTVV.

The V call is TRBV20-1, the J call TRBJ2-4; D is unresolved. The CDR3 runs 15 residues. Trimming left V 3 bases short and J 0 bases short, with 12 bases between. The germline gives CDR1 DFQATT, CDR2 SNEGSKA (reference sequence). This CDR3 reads CSARSGLIAKNIQYF. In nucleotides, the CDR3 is TGCAGTGCTAGGTCAGGATTAATAGCCAAAAACATTCAGTACTTC.

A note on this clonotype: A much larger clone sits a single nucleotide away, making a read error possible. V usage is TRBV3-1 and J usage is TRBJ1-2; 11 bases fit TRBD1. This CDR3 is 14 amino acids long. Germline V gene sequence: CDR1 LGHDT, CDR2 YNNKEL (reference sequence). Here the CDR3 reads CTSSQNWGQGVYTF. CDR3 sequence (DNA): TGTACCAGCAGCCAAAACTGGGGACAGGGGGTTTACACCTTC.

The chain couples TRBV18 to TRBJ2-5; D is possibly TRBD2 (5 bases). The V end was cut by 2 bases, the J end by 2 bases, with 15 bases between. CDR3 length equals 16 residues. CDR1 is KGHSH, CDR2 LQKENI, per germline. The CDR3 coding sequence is TGTGCCAGCTCACCATCCACGGGGAGTACTCAAGAGACCCAGTACTTC. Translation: CASSPSTGSTQETQYF.

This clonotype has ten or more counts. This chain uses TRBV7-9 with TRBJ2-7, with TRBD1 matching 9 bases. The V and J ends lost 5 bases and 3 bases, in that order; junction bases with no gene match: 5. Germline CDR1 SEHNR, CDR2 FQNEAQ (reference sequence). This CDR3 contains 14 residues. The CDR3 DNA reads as TGTGCCAGCAGCGTCTACAGGGGGCACTACGAGCAGTACTTC. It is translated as CASSVYRGHYEQYF.

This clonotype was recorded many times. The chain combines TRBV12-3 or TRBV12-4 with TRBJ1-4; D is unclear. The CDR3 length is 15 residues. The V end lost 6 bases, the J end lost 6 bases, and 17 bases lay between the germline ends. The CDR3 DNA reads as TGTGCCAGCAGACCAACCCAGGAGCGGGATGAAAAACTGTTTTTT. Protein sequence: CASRPTQERDEKLFF.

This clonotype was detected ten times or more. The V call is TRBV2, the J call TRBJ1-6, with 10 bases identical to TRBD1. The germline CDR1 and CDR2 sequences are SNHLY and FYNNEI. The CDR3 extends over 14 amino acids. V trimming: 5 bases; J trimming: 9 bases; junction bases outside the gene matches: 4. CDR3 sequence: CASSPGTGVSPLHF. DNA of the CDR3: TGTGCCAGCAGTCCCGGGACAGGGGTTTCACCCCTCCACTTT. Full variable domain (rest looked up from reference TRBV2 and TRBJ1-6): EPEVTQTPSHQVTQMGQEVILRCVPISNHLYFYWYRQILGQKVEFLVSFYNNEISEKSEIFDDQFSVERPDGSNFTLKIRSTKLEDSAMYFCASSPGTGVSPLHFGNGTRLTVT.